These T cell receptor beta chains were read from a single sample in a study of shared clonotypes between healthy human individuals. Measured with immunoSEQ multiplex PCR; TCRdb has only the in-frame clones, and not every one. The sample has over 2,000,000 clones; about 93% are singletons. Sequenced: naive CD8+ T cells from PBMCs. The receptors were sampled from a man between 18 and 29 years old in good health. Some clones in this sample may be carry-over from other donors' samples. The CDR3 runs from the conserved cysteine through the conserved F or W. Only some rows state a clone size, as once, few, many or a class for expanded clones.

NA,TRBJ1-2,TRBV7-9,CASSPGLREAYGYTF
NA,TRBJ2-7,TRBV5-1,CASSLLPSVLNYEQYF
NA,TRBJ2-3,TRBV7-9,CASSLDRGMRSIRDTQYF
NA,TRBJ2-7,TRBV7-9,CASSSQREGYEQYF
NA,TRBJ2-7,TRBV27,CASSFIFGQGPHEQYF
once,TRBJ2-3,TRBV5-4,CASSLDLGSGADTQYF
NA,TRBJ1-1,TRBV27,CASSLIGSNTEAFF
NA,TRBJ2-2,TRBV30,CAWTGTGTGELFF
NA,TRBJ1-2,TRBV2,CASSRGTVNYGYTF
NA,TRBJ1-4,TRBV28,CASTGTATENEKLFF
NA,TRBJ2-7,TRBV4-3,CASSLSGRALTSEQYF
NA,TRBJ2-6,TRBV5-1,CASSFNLGGANVLTF
NA,TRBJ2-2,TRBV27,CASSLSSSGGELFF
NA,TRBJ2-7,TRBV5-5,CASSLTSGSLLEQYF
NA,TRBJ2-1,TRBV7-9,CASSSLIQGAYNEQFF
NA,TRBJ2-5,TRBV5-5,CASSLYVGQETQYF
NA,TRBJ2-1,TRBV7-9,CASSLANNEQFF
NA,TRBJ2-1,TRBV7-9,CASSSVGNRDEQFF
NA,TRBJ2-3,TRBV10-3,CAISESGETGGHRNTQYF
once,TRBJ1-5,TRBV28,CASSLFGGGAYYQPQHF
NA,TRBJ1-2,TRBV7-9,CAGDISNYGYTF
NA,TRBJ1-3,TRBV11-3,CASSLDGTHSGNTIYF
NA,TRBJ2-7,TRBV6-1,CASSELLAGTLYEQYF
NA,TRBJ2-3,TRBV19,CASSISGRREVTDTQYF
NA,TRBJ1-4,TRBV15,CATSRDTRVRVTNEKLFF